This TCR beta chain came from a study of blood T cell repertoires in COVID-19. Study overall: Sites in the United States, Italy and Spain provided acute and convalescent COVID-19 samples. In each case, the material was cDNA or gDNA derived from T cells, B-cell-depleted T cells, or PBMCs.

The CDR3 has 16 amino acids. Germline lookup yields CDR1 KGHSH and CDR2 LQKENI. Trimming removed 3 bases from V and 4 bases from J, with 15 bases in between. Per the original methods: Researchers report that nucleated cell counts were estimated from reference gene primer amplification. Clones were sequenced by immunoSEQ multiplex PCR, and TCRdb holds only the in-frame ones, with some missing. The V and J calls and clone size were taken over from that table, and D and trimming were inferred from the DNA. Found here are about 130,000 clones, roughly 80% of them singletons; the top ten hold approximately 3%.

This chain connects TRBV18 to TRBJ1-4; a possible D gene is TRBD1 (5 bases). This sequence was found in a woman aged 80 or over with acute or convalescent COVID-19. Input material: peripheral blood. The CDR3 DNA reads as TGTGCCAGCTCACCGAGGGAAGCGGGGGGTAATGAAAAACTGTTTTTT. Protein: CASSPREAGGNEKLFF.